Shown below are 19 T cell receptor beta chains from a single sample sequenced in a study of T cell responses to AZD1222 COVID-19 vaccine (dated by TCRdb to the early 2020s). Library creation used the immunoSEQ multiplex PCR assay. This is the immuneACCESS table as TCRdb keeps it, with only in-frame sequences that have V and J called. A part of the clones is gone; compared with another copy, unresolved V genes explain less than half, and the rest is unexplained. For this sample the table gives some 88,000 clones, of which roughly nine tenths were detected only once. Approximately 5% of the sample is held by the ten biggest clonotypes. The time point label, as the study defines it: about 28 days (+/-7) after the second vaccine dose. The starting material was peripheral blood, obtained 28 days after the second AZD1222 dose. These receptors were collected from an adult who received the AZD1222 COVID-19 vaccine.

This sequence joins TRBV5-4 and TRBJ2-7; 10 bases match TRBD2. The germline CDR1 and CDR2 sequences are SGHNT and YYREEE (reference sequence). After removal of 0 bases from V and 3 bases from J, the junction contained 12 bases not matched to a gene. The CDR3 has 18 residues. The CDR3 sequence: CASSLGLAGARGDYEQYF. The CDR3 nucleotides are TGTGCCAGCAGCTTGGGGCTAGCGGGGGCCAGAGGGGACTACGAGCAGTACTTC. Filled out from reference TRBV5-4 and TRBJ2-7, the complete variable domain reads ETGVTQSPTHLIKTRGQQVTLRCSSQSGHNTVSWYQQALGQGPQFIFQYYREEENGRGNFPPRFSGLQFPNYSSELNVNALELDDSALYLCASSLGLAGARGDYEQYFGPGTRLTVT.

This clone was observed a single time. This chain links TRBV30 with TRBJ1-5, with 7 bases lining up with TRBD1. This CDR3 is 14 amino acids long. The germline CDR1 and CDR2 sequences are GTSNPN and SVGIG (reference sequence). V lost 3 bases to trimming and J lost 6 bases; unmatched junction nucleotides: 8. The CDR3 reads CAWRSQGRFQPQHF. CDR3 in DNA: TGTGCCTGGAGGTCACAGGGGCGATTTCAGCCCCAGCATTTT.

This clone was counted only a few times. The V and J genes are TRBV5-1 and TRBJ2-1; the D is unclear. Trimming removed 1 base at V and 10 bases at J, with 6 bases between. Germline V gene lookup returns CDR1 SGHRS and CDR2 YFSETQ. This CDR3 contains 11 residues. The CDR3 loop reads CASSLQLEQFF. The CDR3 region has the DNA TGCGCCAGCAGCTTGCAGTTAGAGCAGTTCTTC.

The chain joins TRBV5-4 to TRBJ2-1; tentatively, D is TRBD1 or TRBD2 (5 bases each). Germline-derived CDR1 and CDR2 are SGHNT and YYREEE (reference sequence). The CDR3 covers 15 residues. V lost 0 bases and J 6 bases, leaving 13 bases between the germline ends. CDR3 DNA: TGTGCCAGCAGCTTGGGAGGGGCGTGGGGCAATGAGCAGTTCTTC. It codes for CASSLGGAWGNEQFF.

The chain links TRBV7-6 to TRBJ1-5; 7 nucleotides match TRBD1. Trimming removed 1 base from V and 5 bases from J; junction bases left unmatched: 14. The CDR3 spans 18 residues. Germline values: CDR1 SGHVS, CDR2 FNYEAQ. The CDR3 DNA reads TGTGCCAGCAGCTTAGTTCGGGGAGGGGGCGCGTTAGATCAGCCCCAGCATTTT. Protein product: CASSLVRGGGALDQPQHF.

The chain links TRBV27 to TRBJ1-4, with D unresolved. The germline gives CDR1 MNHEY, CDR2 SMNVEV (reference sequence). The V end was cut by 0 bases, the J end by 4 bases, with 9 bases between. The CDR3 sequence is 15 residues long. The DNA of the CDR3 is TGTGCCAGCAGTTTATCGATTCGGGTTAATGAAAAACTGTTTTTT. Encoded protein: CASSLSIRVNEKLFF.

V and J are TRBV27 and TRBJ2-5; 10 nucleotides align to TRBD2. The CDR3 is 16 residues long. The junction had 7 bases not matched to a gene; V was cut back by 5 bases and J by 1 base. Germline V gene data show CDR1 as MNHEY and CDR2 as SMNVEV (reference sequence). CDR3 nucleotide sequence: TGTGCCAGCAGTATACAACCTAGCGGGGGCCAAGAGACCCAGTACTTC. This encodes CASSIQPSGGQETQYF.

The chain couples TRBV11-1 to TRBJ1-5, with 7 bases identical to TRBD1. Germline assignment: CDR1 SGHAT and CDR2 FQDESV (reference sequence). Unmatched junction bases numbered 8, after V lost 11 bases and J lost 4 bases. The CDR3 runs 13 residues. The CDR3 DNA is TGTGCCTCCCAAGGGACAGCGAATCAGCCCCAGCATTTT. Amino acid sequence: CASQGTANQPQHF.

J is TRBJ2-5 and V is TRBV9; possibly TRBD1 or TRBD2 for D (5 bases each). The CDR3 runs 16 residues. V lost 0 bases and J lost 0, with 12 bases in between. Germline V gene data show CDR1 as SGDLS and CDR2 as YYNGEE. CDR3 nucleotides: TGTGCCAGCAGCGTAGCTGGGACCGTGTACCAAGAGACCCAGTACTTC. This gives the protein CASSVAGTVYQETQYF.

This chain connects TRBV3-1 (or the pseudogene TRBV3-2) to TRBJ2-3; 9 bases agree with TRBD2. CDR1 is LGHDT, CDR2 YNNKEL, per germline (reference sequence). The CDR3 is 16 amino acids. With 2 bases clipped from V and 3 bases from J, the junction kept 6 bases outside the gene matches. The CDR3 spells CASSQYAGGWTDTQYF. DNA of the CDR3: TGTGCCAGCAGCCAATATGCGGGGGGGTGGACAGATACGCAGTATTTT.

The chain carries TRBV7-2 and TRBJ2-7; 9 bases map to TRBD1. V shed 4 bases and J 0 bases; nucleotides not matched to a gene: 13. Looked up from germline, CDR1 is SGHTA and CDR2 is FQGNSA. There are 18 residues in the CDR3. As DNA, the CDR3 is TGTGCCAGCAGCTACCAACCCCCCGGGACAGGGAGCTCCTACGAGCAGTACTTC. Translating gives CASSYQPPGTGSSYEQYF.

The chain carries TRBV4-1 and TRBJ1-6; 9 bases fit TRBD1. Germline CDR1 MGHRA, CDR2 YSYEKL. Germline trimming cut 8 bases from V and 8 bases from J; bases unmatched to any gene: 4. This CDR3 is 13 amino acids long. The CDR3 reads CASQQGADSPLHF. The CDR3 nucleotides are TGCGCCAGCCAACAGGGGGCTGATTCACCCCTCCACTTT.

The V and J genes are TRBV27 and TRBJ1-1; D is perhaps TRBD1 (5 bases). This CDR3 region has 15 residues. Germline CDR1 reads MNHEY; CDR2 reads SMNVEV (reference sequence). Trimming stripped 4 bases from V and 1 base from J, with 13 bases between. The CDR3 protein is CASSYGGESNTEAFF. The CDR3 DNA sequence: TGTGCCAGCAGTTATGGGGGGGAATCGAACACTGAAGCTTTCTTT.

The chain couples TRBV3-1 (or the pseudogene TRBV3-2) to TRBJ2-5; D remains unclear. Germline CDR1 is LGHDT and CDR2 is YNNKEL (reference sequence). The CDR3 has 13 residues. V was shortened by 5 bases and J by 5 bases, with 12 bases between the two germline ends. CDR3 bases: TGTGCCAGCAGCTCATCCTACTCTGAGACCCAGTACTTC. Protein: CASSSSYSETQYF.

V usage is TRBV6-5 and J usage is TRBJ1-5; D is possibly TRBD1 (5 bases). The V end lost 6 bases, the J end lost 2 bases, and 11 bases lay between the germline ends. The CDR3 runs to 14 residues. Germline values: CDR1 MNHEY, CDR2 SVGAGI. CDR3 protein: CASSWGEGNQPQHF. The CDR3 DNA follows: TGTGCCAGCAGCTGGGGGGAGGGCAATCAGCCCCAGCATTTT.

V usage is TRBV7-9 and J usage is TRBJ1-2; unclear D gene. The V gene's germline CDR1 is SEHNR and CDR2 FQNEAQ (reference sequence). Trimming pared 1 base from V and 8 bases from J, leaving 17 bases between. The CDR3 is 15 amino acids. The DNA for the CDR3 is TGTGCCAGCAGCTTAGGGGTGGTGGAGTCACGGGGCTACACCTTC. Amino acid sequence: CASSLGVVESRGYTF.

The rearrangement joins TRBV18 to TRBJ1-2; D remains ambiguous. The germline gives CDR1 KGHSH, CDR2 LQKENI. The V and J ends lost 2 bases and 4 bases respectively, with 14 bases between them. The CDR3 totals 15 residues. The DNA for the CDR3 is TGTGCCAGCTCACCAGGACTGGGAGGTCTCTATGGCTACACCTTC. Encoded protein: CASSPGLGGLYGYTF.

The chain links TRBV5-4 to TRBJ1-2, with a possible D match to TRBD1 (5 bases). V lost 3 bases, J lost 3 bases, and 12 bases lay in between. CDR1 is SGHNT, CDR2 YYREEE, per germline (reference sequence). CDR3 size: 14 residues. The CDR3, as DNA: TGTGCCAGCAGCTGGGGGGAGGGTGACTATGGCTACACCTTC. Its translation: CASSWGEGDYGYTF.

The V gene is TRBV5-1, the J gene TRBJ2-1; 7 bases line up with TRBD1. V lost 4 bases and J lost 8; bases outside the gene matches: 9. Germline loops: CDR1 SGHRS, CDR2 YFSETQ. The CDR3 is made up of 14 amino acids. CDR3 DNA sequence: TGCGCCAGCAGCCCCGGAGCACAGGGGTATGAGCAGTTCTTC. It encodes CASSPGAQGYEQFF.